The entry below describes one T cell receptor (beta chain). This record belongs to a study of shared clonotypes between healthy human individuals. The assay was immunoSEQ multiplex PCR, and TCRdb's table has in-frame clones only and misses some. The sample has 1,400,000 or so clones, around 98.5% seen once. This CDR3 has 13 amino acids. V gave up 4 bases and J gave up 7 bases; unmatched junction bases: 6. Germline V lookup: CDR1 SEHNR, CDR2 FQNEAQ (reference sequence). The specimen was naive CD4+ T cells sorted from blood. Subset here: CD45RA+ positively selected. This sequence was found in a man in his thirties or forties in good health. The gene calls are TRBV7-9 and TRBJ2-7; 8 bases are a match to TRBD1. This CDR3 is CASSSPGQVEQYF. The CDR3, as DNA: TGTGCCAGCAGCTCGCCGGGACAGGTGGAGCAGTACTTC.